This T cell receptor beta chain was documented in a study of cytomegalovirus exposure and HLA in healthy donors. Whole-study findings and limits: TCR beta chains numbering some 160 were designated cytomegalovirus-associated. A few of the chains that were CMV-associated were confirmed in vitro to be specific for CMV antigens.

Primers for the PCR totalled 60 Vbeta and 13 Jbeta. Method: immunoSEQ multiplex PCR; TCRdb's copy keeps in-frame clones and lacks some. The sample lists roughly 160,000 clones, about four fifths occurring once. Donors consisted of healthy bone marrow donors. Remarks on this clone: Antigen unknown.

The sequence was obtained from a man aged 30 to 39 in good health and CMV-seronegative. The sample comprised PBMCs.

CDR3 nucleotide sequence: TGTGCCACCAGCGCTGTCATGGGACAAGTTACCAAAAACATTCAGTACTTC. It is translated as CATSAVMGQVTKNIQYF. The gene calls are TRBV15 and TRBJ2-4, with D tentatively TRBD1 (6 bases). Germline V gene lookup returns CDR1 LNHNV and CDR2 YYDKDF (reference sequence). This CDR3 contains 17 residues. V lost 5 bases and J 2 bases, leaving 19 bases between the germline ends.